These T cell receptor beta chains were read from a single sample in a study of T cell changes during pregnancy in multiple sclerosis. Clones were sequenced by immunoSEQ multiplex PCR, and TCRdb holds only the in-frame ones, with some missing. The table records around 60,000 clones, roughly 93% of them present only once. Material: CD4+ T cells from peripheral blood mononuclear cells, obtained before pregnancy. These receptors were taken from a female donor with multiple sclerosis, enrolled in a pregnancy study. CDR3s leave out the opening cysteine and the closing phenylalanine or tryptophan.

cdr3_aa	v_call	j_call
AGLHRRESYEQY	TRBV10-1	TRBJ2-7
AKKTGPTDTQY	TRBV27	TRBJ2-3
ASSYKRASTDTQY	TRBV6-6	TRBJ2-3
ASSLGGAGNKNIQY	TRBV7-9	TRBJ2-4
ASSSPGHKSYEQY	TRBV19	TRBJ2-7
ASSPPSGTGTGELF	TRBV19	TRBJ2-2
ASSLVLNTEAF	TRBV28	TRBJ1-1
ASTMAGPSYEQY	TRBV7-2	TRBJ2-7
ASSTYWTSLRPSEQY	TRBV19	TRBJ2-7
SVRTGPYEQY	TRBV29-1	TRBJ2-7
ASSLTLTASGQPQH	TRBV7-2	TRBJ1-5
ASSPGTGVNYGYT	TRBV2	TRBJ1-2
ASSHDRMLGNTIY	TRBV13	TRBJ1-3
ASSSSAYEQY	TRBV11-3	TRBJ2-7
ASRMGTGYGYT	TRBV6-5	TRBJ1-2
ASRVTAQLSSYEQY	TRBV7-2	TRBJ2-7
ASSSDKLNTEAF	TRBV19	TRBJ1-1
ASSSDRVGGYT	TRBV7-9	TRBJ1-2
ASSQDLYGVRL	TRBV4-3	TRBJ1-4
ASSVEGLSNQPQH	TRBV9	TRBJ1-5
ASSLLGTSGNTGELF	TRBV28	TRBJ2-2
ASSGASGSDEQF	TRBV6-5	TRBJ2-1
ASSSLNYGYT	TRBV19	TRBJ1-2
SAGHNIQETQY	TRBV29-1	TRBJ2-5
ASSRDRAGNTIY	TRBV6-6	TRBJ1-3
ASSLLVGGKGYT	TRBV7-6	TRBJ1-2